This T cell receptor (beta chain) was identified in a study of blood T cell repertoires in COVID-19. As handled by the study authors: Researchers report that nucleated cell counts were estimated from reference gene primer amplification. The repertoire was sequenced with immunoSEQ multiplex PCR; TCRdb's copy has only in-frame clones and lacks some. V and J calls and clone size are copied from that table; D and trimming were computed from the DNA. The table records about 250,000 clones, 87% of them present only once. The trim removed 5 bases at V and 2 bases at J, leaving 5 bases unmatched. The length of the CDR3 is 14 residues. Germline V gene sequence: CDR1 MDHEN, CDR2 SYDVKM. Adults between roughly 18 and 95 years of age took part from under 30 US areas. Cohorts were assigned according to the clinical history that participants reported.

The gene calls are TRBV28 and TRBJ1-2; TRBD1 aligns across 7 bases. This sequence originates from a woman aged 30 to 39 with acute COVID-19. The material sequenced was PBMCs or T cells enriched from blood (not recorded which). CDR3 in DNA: TGTGCCAGCAGTACCAGGGGGTCCAACTATGGCTACACCTTC. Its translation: CASSTRGSNYGYTF.